This T cell receptor beta chain emerged from a study of blood T cell repertoires in COVID-19. This table comes from immunoSEQ multiplex PCR, and its TCRdb copy is limited to in-frame clones, with some not included. Here the sample spans 95,000 to 130,000 clones, 83% being singletons. The CDR3 totals 14 residues. Germline V CDR1 and CDR2: SNHLY, FYNNEI. The J segment lost 3 bases and the V segment lost 4 bases, leaving 4 bases of the junction unmatched. Sequenced input: peripheral blood. The clonotype originates from a man aged 25 to 45 with acute or convalescent COVID-19. This chain connects TRBV2 to TRBJ2-7; 9 bases align to TRBD2. The CDR3 region has the DNA TGTGCCAGCAGTGGACTAGCGGACTACTACGAGCAGTACGTC. Translated: CASSGLADYYEQYV.